Sequencing of this TCR beta chain was carried out in a study of blood T cell repertoires in COVID-19. Study details: Collection of acute and convalescent COVID-19 samples took place in the United States, Italy and Spain.

Authors' data handling: Estimation of nucleated cell counts relied on the amplification of reference gene primers. Sequencing was performed with immunoSEQ multiplex PCR; in TCRdb, only in-frame clones are kept and a portion is missing. The V and J calls and clone size were taken over from that table, and D and trimming were inferred from the DNA. The sample contains 50,000 to 65,000 clones, roughly 80% of which appear only once. This receptor was taken from a woman in her sixties or seventies with acute or convalescent COVID-19. Input material: peripheral blood.

In DNA, the CDR3 is TGTGCCATCAGTGAGGCGAGCGCCCTTACAAGGGAGCAGTACTTC. It translates to CAISEASALTREQYF. This chain links TRBV10-3 with TRBJ2-7; D remains ambiguous. V was shortened by 2 bases and J by 7 bases, with 18 bases between the two germline ends. The CDR3 extends over 15 amino acids. Germline loops: CDR1 ENHRY, CDR2 SYGVKD.